The 17 T cell receptor beta chains below were found in one sample sequenced in a study of follicular helper T cells after annual influenza vaccination. Sample time point: 2013-2014 season, 7 days after vaccination. The method was immunoSEQ multiplex PCR; TCRdb's version includes in-frame clones alone and lacks a portion of them. Of 5,000 to 6,000 clones in the sample, 89% were seen once. This material consisted of CXCR5+ CD38- circulating T follicular helper cells from blood, taken 7 days after influenza vaccination. Documented subset: circulating Tfh, non-naive CD4+CXCR5+PD-1+ (ICOS+CD38+ or ICOS-CD38-). These receptors all come from an adult who received the influenza vaccine.

The chain is built from TRBV18 and TRBJ2-3; D is perhaps TRBD2 (5 bases). V was clipped by 5 bases and J by 0 bases, with 15 bases between them. There are 16 residues in the CDR3. Germline V gives CDR1 KGHSH, CDR2 LQKENI. CDR3 loop: CASSKLRGSSTDTQYF. In DNA, the CDR3 is TGTGCCAGCTCAAAACTTCGAGGGTCGAGCACAGATACGCAGTATTTT.

This clone has a single count. The rearrangement uses TRBV9 and TRBJ2-3, with D tentatively TRBD2 (7 bases). V was clipped by 0 bases and J by 8 bases, with 16 bases between them. The CDR3 covers 15 residues. Germline values: CDR1 SGDLS, CDR2 YYNGEE. The CDR3 is CASSVEGGQSVTQYF. In nucleotides, the CDR3 is TGTGCCAGCAGCGTAGAGGGGGGGCAGAGTGTTACGCAGTATTTT.

This sequence joins TRBV2 and TRBJ2-1; tentative D call: TRBD1 (6 bases). Trimming cost V 7 bases and J 2 bases, with 15 bases left between them. The CDR3 has 15 amino acids. Germline CDR1 and CDR2: SNHLY and FYNNEI. The CDR3 is CASTQGGRTYNEQFF. The DNA for the CDR3 is TGTGCCAGCACCCAAGGGGGTAGAACCTACAATGAGCAGTTCTTC.

The V call is TRBV19, the J call TRBJ1-2; D is ambiguous. Germline V gene lookup returns CDR1 LNHDA and CDR2 SQIVND (reference sequence). The CDR3 has 15 amino acids. The germline V and J ends were trimmed by 4 bases and 9 bases, with 21 bases remaining between them. The CDR3, as DNA: TGTGCCAGTAGTACGACTCAAGACGGTATATGGAGCTACACCTTC. It yields the protein CASSTTQDGIWSYTF.

This clone was observed a few times. Different DNA sequences within this sample yield the same CDR3. The chain carries TRBV14 and TRBJ1-6, with D unclear. The V end was cut by 0 bases, the J end by 4 bases, with 13 bases between. Looked up from germline, CDR1 is SGHDN and CDR2 is FVKESK. The CDR3 length is 17 residues. In DNA, the CDR3 is TGTGCCAGCAGCCAAGATCGGCCAGGCCGGTATAATTCACCCCTCCACTTT. Translation gives CASSQDRPGRYNSPLHF.

The chain uses TRBV2 and TRBJ2-1; 8 nucleotides line up with TRBD2. The ends lost 6 bases at V and 9 bases at J; junction bases unmatched: 4. The CDR3 is 12 amino acids. Germline CDR1 SNHLY, CDR2 FYNNEI. CDR3 amino acids: CASREAGGEQFF. The CDR3 DNA is TGTGCCAGCAGAGAGGCGGGGGGTGAGCAGTTCTTC.

The chain joins TRBV5-6 to TRBJ1-1; D is possibly TRBD1 (5 bases). The CDR3 length is 16 residues. CDR1 and CDR2 (germline): SGHDT, YYEEEE. Deletions cut 3 bases from V and 0 bases from J, with 15 bases between. The CDR3 loop is CASSSSGQFMNTEAFF. CDR3 DNA sequence: TGTGCCAGCAGCTCCTCCGGACAATTCATGAACACTGAAGCTTTCTTT. Using reference TRBV5-6 and TRBJ1-1 for the parts outside the CDR3, the full variable domain is DAGVTQSPTHLIKTRGQQVTLRCSPKSGHDTVSWYQQALGQGPQFIFQYYEEEERQRGNFPDRFSGHQFPNYSSELNVNALLLGDSALYLCASSSSGQFMNTEAFFGQGTRLTVV.

This clone was counted between two and nine times. The CDR3 coding sequence is TGTGCCATCAGTGGTACGGGGGGCATCTATGGCTACACCTTC. It is translated as CAISGTGGIYGYTF. The chain employs TRBV10-3 and TRBJ1-2; weak D call: TRBD1 (6 bases). Germline CDR1 ENHRY, CDR2 SYGVKD. The CDR3 spans 14 residues. V shed 4 bases and J shed 4 bases, with 13 bases lying between them.

The V and J genes are TRBV11-2 and TRBJ2-2; 7 bases are a match to TRBD1. V trimming: 5 bases; J trimming: 2 bases; junction bases outside the gene matches: 8. The germline gives CDR1 SGHAT, CDR2 FQNNGV. The CDR3 is 16 amino acids. The CDR3 DNA reads TGTGCCAGCAGCAAGAACAGGGGAAGAAACACCGGGGAGCTGTTTTTT. This encodes CASSKNRGRNTGELFF. Complete variable domain (other parts from reference TRBV11-2 and TRBJ2-2): EAGVAQSPRYKIIEKRQSVAFWCNPISGHATLYWYQQILGQGPKLLIQFQNNGVVDDSQLPKDRFSAERLKGVDSTLKIQPAKLEDSAVYLCASSKNRGRNTGELFFGEGSRLTVL.

The chain combines TRBV5-1 with TRBJ2-3, with D maybe TRBD1 (5 bases). CDR3 length: 15 residues. V was cut by 2 bases and J by 0 bases, with 10 bases left in between. From germline, CDR1 is SGHRS and CDR2 YFSETQ. For the CDR3, the DNA is TGCGCCAGCAGCTTTGGTAGGGGAAGCACAGATACGCAGTATTTT. Translating gives CASSFGRGSTDTQYF. The full variable domain, completed using reference TRBV5-1 and TRBJ2-3, is KAGVTQTPRYLIKTRGQQVTLSCSPISGHRSVSWYQQTPGQGLQFLFEYFSETQRNKGNFPGRFSGRQFSNSRSEMNVSTLELGDSALYLCASSFGRGSTDTQYFGPGTRLTVL.

The chain couples TRBV5-1 to TRBJ2-1; 12 nucleotides align to TRBD1. The CDR3 sequence is 15 residues long. Trimming at V came to 4 bases and at J to 7 bases, leaving 6 bases not matched to a gene. From germline, CDR1 is SGHRS and CDR2 YFSETQ. This CDR3 reads CASSGGTGGKNEQFF. CDR3 DNA: TGCGCCAGCAGCGGCGGGACAGGGGGCAAGAATGAGCAGTTCTTC.

V and J are TRBV28 and TRBJ2-7; D gene ambiguous. Trimming pared 1 base from V and 3 bases from J, leaving 4 bases between. The CDR3 totals 12 residues. Looked up from germline, CDR1 is MDHEN and CDR2 is SYDVKM. CDR3 coding DNA: TGTGCCAGCAGTTTATACGGCTACGAGCAGTACTTC. Its protein is CASSLYGYEQYF.

This clone was seen a single time. This chain connects TRBV19 to TRBJ2-7; TRBD1 aligns across 11 bases. V dropped 3 bases and J dropped 8; count of bases not matched to a gene: 12. This CDR3 comprises 16 residues. CDR1 LNHDA and CDR2 SQIVND come from the germline V gene (reference sequence). The CDR3 protein is CASSMRFGDRGEKQYF. For the CDR3, the DNA is TGTGCCAGTAGTATGAGGTTTGGGGACAGGGGGGAAAAGCAGTACTTC.

The V and J genes are TRBV12-5 and TRBJ1-1; maybe TRBD1 (6 bases). The CDR3 contains 16 residues. Trimming removed 4 bases from V and 1 base from J, with 16 bases in between. Germline CDR1 and CDR2: LGHNT and FRNRAP. The CDR3 region has the DNA TGTGCTAGTGGTTCCTCTAGGGGGGGCCGGAACACTGAAGCTTTCTTT. The encoded protein is CASGSSRGGRNTEAFF. Using reference TRBV12-5 and TRBJ1-1 for the parts outside the CDR3, the full variable domain is DARVTQTPRHKVTEMGQEVTMRCQPILGHNTVFWYRQTMMQGLELLAYFRNRAPLDDSGMPKDRFSAEMPDATLATLKIQPSEPRDSAVYFCASGSSRGGRNTEAFFGQGTRLTVV.

This rearrangement joins TRBV28 to TRBJ2-7, with D tentatively TRBD2 (5 bases). The V gene's germline CDR1 is MDHEN and CDR2 SYDVKM. The CDR3 contains 15 residues. Deletions cut 2 bases from V and 2 bases from J, with 13 bases between. The CDR3 DNA is TGTGCCAGCAGTTTAGGTGGGGAGAGGGCCTACGAGCAGTACTTC. It encodes CASSLGGERAYEQYF.

The chain uses TRBV29-1 and TRBJ2-3, with 9 bases lining up with TRBD1. Trimming cost V 4 bases and J 7 bases; bases outside gene matches: 3. Germline CDR1 reads SQVTM; CDR2 reads ANQGSEA. The CDR3 is 12 amino acids. The CDR3 here is CSVGGTGNTQYF. The CDR3 DNA reads TGCAGCGTTGGCGGGACAGGGAATACGCAGTATTTT.

The chain uses TRBV5-1 and TRBJ2-3; 9 nucleotides match TRBD2. Per germline, CDR1 SGHRS and CDR2 YFSETQ. The ends lost 4 bases at V and 3 bases at J; junction bases unmatched: 3. The CDR3 loop spans 14 amino acids. In DNA form, the CDR3 reads TGCGCCAGCAGCCGGGCGGGGGGGACAGATACGCAGTATTTT. Its protein is CASSRAGGTDTQYF.